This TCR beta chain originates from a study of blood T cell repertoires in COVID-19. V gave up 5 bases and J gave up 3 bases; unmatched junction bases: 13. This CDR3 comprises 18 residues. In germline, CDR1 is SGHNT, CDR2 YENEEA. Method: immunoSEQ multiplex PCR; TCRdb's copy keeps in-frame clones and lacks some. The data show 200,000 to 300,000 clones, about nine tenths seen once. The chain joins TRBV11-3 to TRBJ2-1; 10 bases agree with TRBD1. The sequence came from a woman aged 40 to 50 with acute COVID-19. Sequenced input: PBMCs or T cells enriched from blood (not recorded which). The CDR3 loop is CASSLQFYRDRGYNEQFF. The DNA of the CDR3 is TGTGCCAGCAGCCTGCAATTTTACCGGGACAGGGGCTACAATGAGCAGTTCTTC.